Included here is one TCR beta chain sequence, with context. The antigen this receptor binds is unknown. No per-base quality is available; no much larger clone lies one base away. This record comes from a study of blood T cell repertoires in COVID-19 (TCRdb year 2020). Background for the entire study: Samples from collaborators originated in the United States, Italy and Spain and spanned both the acute and convalescent phases of COVID-19. Where available, HLA class I and class II types were obtained from metadata supplied by the sample provider rather than from assay-based typing. The material from the prospective study consisted of cDNA or gDNA derived from T cells, B-cell-depleted T cells, or PBMCs. The dataset comprised deeply sampled blood TCRbeta repertoires from subjects exposed to, actively infected with, or recovered from COVID-19. Sample metadata almost always included a de-identified subject ID, COVID-19 status, age in years and sex. The samples were drawn from the first 160 participants of the ongoing ImmuneRACE study and from under 1,500 subjects provided by 6 global collaborators. The repertoires were made available in a free public database intended to serve as a resource for research on the immune response to SARS-CoV-2. Study-wide findings and limitations: How much clinical and demographic metadata was included differed by source and by participant, and the metadata was provided uncurated.

Whole blood was collected in K2EDTA tubes by collaborating institutions according to the institutions' own protocols. For TCRbeta analysis, collaborator samples were shipped as frozen whole blood, as isolated PBMCs, or as DNA extracted from either sample type. TCRbeta CDR3 regions were amplified from genomic DNA by means of the immunoSEQ Assay, a bias-controlled multiplex PCR. On the study's bioinformatics: The number of nucleated cells in each sample was estimated by amplification of reference gene primers within the assay. To quantify the absolute abundance of each unique TCRbeta CDR3 rearrangement, sequence reads were collapsed and filtered. Productive Simpson clonality was computed per sample as the square root of Simpson's diversity index over productive rearrangements. TCRdb stores this immuneACCESS table with in-frame sequences only. Part of the clones is absent; in the studies checked, under half of the shortfall reflects unresolved V genes, and no reason is known for the rest. The D gene and trimming were derived from the DNA, and the V and J assignments and clone size from that table. The sample table contains about 74,000 clones; only one count was recorded for 70% to 90% of them. Clones ranked in the top ten supply around 2.7% of the sample.

V drops 2 bases and J drops 0 bases, leaving 14 bases in between. CDR1 and CDR2 are read off the germline V gene as WSHSY and SAAADI. Counted from cysteine to phenylalanine, this CDR3 has 16 amino acids. Of the read, only the CDR3 DNA is kept; its 48 bases are in frame from base 1. Source material: peripheral blood. The chain is encoded by TRBV10-2 joined to TRBJ2-7; tentative D gene TRBD1, with 5 bases matching. This clonotype originated in a man in his 70s with active or convalescent COVID-19. The bases read TGCGCCAGCAGTGAGGGAGTCAGGGCTGTCTCCTACGAGCAGTACTTC. Translated, it gives CASSEGVRAVSYEQYF.